These 3 T cell receptor beta chains were sequenced from one sample in a study of blood T cell repertoires in COVID-19. The table came from immunoSEQ multiplex PCR; TCRdb's copy has only in-frame clones and leaves some out. The table lists approximately 250,000 clones, around nine tenths of them singletons. The sequenced sample was peripheral blood. Receptor source: a man aged 40-55 years with active or convalescent COVID-19.

This clone has only one observation. The genes are TRBV5-8 and TRBJ2-1; TRBD2 matches 13 bases. The CDR3 contains 18 residues. Germline-derived CDR1 and CDR2 are SGHTS and YDEGEE. The V and J ends lost 0 bases and 8 bases, in that order; junction bases with no gene match: 11. CDR3 region: CASSLGSGLAGVRDEQFF. CDR3 nucleotide sequence: TGTGCCAGCAGCTTGGGTTCAGGACTAGCGGGGGTTAGGGATGAGCAGTTCTTC.

This chain connects TRBV27 to TRBJ1-1, with a possible D match to TRBD1 (5 bases). The CDR3 has 18 residues. CDR1 and CDR2 from the germline V gene are MNHEY and SMNVEV (reference sequence). Trimming took 5 bases from V and 1 from J, leaving 23 bases between them. CDR3 protein: CASSIRLQPGGRNTEAFF. CDR3 nucleotide sequence: TGTGCCAGCAGTATCCGACTGCAACCCGGGGGAAGGAACACTGAAGCTTTCTTT.

Note on this clone: Other DNA sequences within the sample encode an identical CDR3. The genes are TRBV4-1 and TRBJ1-2; no reliable D call. Trimming stripped 1 base from V and 2 bases from J, with 8 bases between. The V gene's germline CDR1 is MGHRA and CDR2 YSYEKL. This CDR3 is 14 amino acids long. CDR3 loop: CASSQGTGNYGYTF. The CDR3 DNA sequence: TGCGCCAGCAGCCAAGGGACGGGGAACTATGGCTACACCTTC.